Below, 19 T cell receptor beta chains from the same sample are listed, as sequenced in a study of blood T cell repertoires in COVID-19. The data were produced by immunoSEQ multiplex PCR, yet TCRdb's version contains in-frame clones alone and is incomplete. Among some 220,000 clones, approximately 80% were seen once, and the ten largest hold about 1.3%. Sequenced: PBMCs or T cells enriched from blood (not recorded which). Receptors originate from a woman aged 40 to 50 with acute COVID-19.

The rearrangement joins TRBV19 to TRBJ1-1; maybe TRBD1 (5 bases). The length of the CDR3 is 15 residues. Germline loops: CDR1 LNHDA, CDR2 SQIVND (reference sequence). Trimming cost V 5 bases and J 1 base, with 14 bases left between them. Here the CDR3 DNA reads TGTGCCAGTAGTCGGAGGGATCAGGGGAACACTGAAGCTTTCTTT. Protein sequence: CASSRRDQGNTEAFF.

This clone has only one observation. The rearrangement links TRBV14 to TRBJ2-1, with D tentatively TRBD1 (6 bases). Germline V gives CDR1 SGHDN, CDR2 FVKESK. Trimming took 2 bases from V and 4 from J, leaving 9 bases between them. CDR3 size: 14 residues. This CDR3 reads CASSQSRGYNEQFF. The CDR3 DNA reads TGTGCCAGCAGCCAATCCAGGGGATACAATGAGCAGTTCTTC.

This clone was found a few times. This rearrangement joins TRBV28 to TRBJ1-6, with TRBD1 identical over 8 bases. V lost 7 bases and J lost 7; bases outside the gene matches: 9. Germline CDR1 reads MDHEN; CDR2 reads SYDVKM. This CDR3 region has 15 residues. CDR3 in DNA: TGTGCCAGCATTAGCGGACAGGGAGCCAATTCACCCCTCCACTTT. Translated, it gives CASISGQGANSPLHF.

The V call is TRBV29-1, the J call TRBJ1-1; 8 nucleotides line up with TRBD1. V was pared by 7 bases and J by 2 bases, with 6 bases of the junction left unmatched. The CDR3 covers 13 residues. Germline CDR1 is SQVTM and CDR2 is ANQGSEA. In nucleotides, the CDR3 is TGCAGCGCATGGGGGACAGGTAACACTGAAGCTTTCTTT. Encoded protein: CSAWGTGNTEAFF.

The V call is TRBV5-4, the J call TRBJ2-3; TRBD2 matches 8 bases. The CDR3 extends over 15 amino acids. Germline values: CDR1 SGHNT, CDR2 YYREEE (reference sequence). V was clipped by 3 bases and J by 2 bases; unmatched bases: 5. The DNA for the CDR3 is TGTGCCAGCAGCTCCCTAGCGGGCCACACAGATACGCAGTATTTT. Its translation is CASSSLAGHTDTQYF.

This clone was picked up one time. The chain has TRBV6-1 and TRBJ2-7, with a tentative D call TRBD2 (6 bases). Germline values: CDR1 MNHNS, CDR2 SASEGT. The CDR3 spans 16 residues. Trimming took 4 bases from V and 0 from J, leaving 16 bases between them. Here the CDR3 reads CASSGPERVLSYEQYF. The DNA of the CDR3 is TGTGCCAGCAGTGGGCCAGAGCGGGTTCTCTCCTACGAGCAGTACTTC.

The chain joins TRBV7-9 to TRBJ2-3, with 12 bases lining up with TRBD1. J was trimmed by 1 base and V by 5 bases; bases with no gene match: 10. The germline gives CDR1 SEHNR, CDR2 FQNEAQ (reference sequence). The length of the CDR3 is 18 residues. CDR3 amino acids: CASSPGTGGEVGTDTQYF. The CDR3 nucleotides read TGTGCCAGCAGCCCTGGGACAGGGGGCGAGGTGGGCACAGATACGCAGTATTTT.

V is TRBV28 and J is TRBJ2-2, with 9 bases lining up with TRBD1. V shed 1 base and J 1 base; nucleotides not matched to a gene: 13. Germline values: CDR1 MDHEN, CDR2 SYDVKM. This CDR3 has 20 residues. In DNA, the CDR3 is TGTGCCAGCAGTTTATTATGGACAGGGGCCTTGACCGAGAACACCGGGGAGCTGTTTTTT. Amino acids: CASSLLWTGALTENTGELFF.

The V and J genes are TRBV4-3 and TRBJ2-3; 9 nucleotides agree with TRBD2. Looked up from germline, CDR1 is LGHNA and CDR2 is YSLEER. Unmatched junction bases numbered 3, after V lost 2 bases and J lost 0 bases. The CDR3 contains 16 residues. CDR3 sequence (DNA): TGCGCCAGCAGCCAACTCGCGGGGGGGAGCACAGATACGCAGTATTTT. Its translation: CASSQLAGGSTDTQYF.

This clone is a singleton in its sample. The chain links TRBV14 to TRBJ1-2, with D hard to call. The CDR3 extends over 15 amino acids. In germline, CDR1 is SGHDN, CDR2 FVKESK. V gave up 0 bases and J gave up 4 bases, with 12 bases separating them. The CDR3 coding sequence is TGTGCCAGCAGCCAAGAAAGGAGTATAAGCTATGGCTACACCTTC. Residues: CASSQERSISYGYTF.

This clone was detected ten times or more. This chain uses TRBV5-8 with TRBJ2-3; 8 bases map to TRBD1. Germline V lookup: CDR1 SGHTS, CDR2 YDEGEE. With V trimmed by 0 bases and J by 6 bases, 3 bases remained unmatched. CDR3 length: 14 residues. DNA of the CDR3: TGTGCCAGCAGCTTGGGACAGGGGTTGGATACGCAGTATTTT. Translated: CASSLGQGLDTQYF.

J is TRBJ1-6 and V is TRBV27; no clear D. This CDR3 is built from 16 residues. Germline CDR1 MNHEY, CDR2 SMNVEV (reference sequence). Trimming cost V 6 bases and J 0 bases, with 12 bases left between them. The CDR3 nucleotides read TGTGCCAGCAGAAAAACGGGGAGCTCCTATAATTCACCCCTCCACTTT. This gives the protein CASRKTGSSYNSPLHF.

This chain links TRBV11-1 with TRBJ1-2; D not certain. The CDR3 totals 13 residues. V was cut by 1 base and J by 4 bases, with 7 bases left in between. Germline CDR1 reads SGHAT; CDR2 reads FQDESV (reference sequence). The CDR3 coding sequence is TGTGCCAGCAGCTTAGGAGGTGGCTATGGCTACACCTTC. Amino acid sequence: CASSLGGGYGYTF.

The chain links TRBV7-9 to TRBJ1-2; D gene uncertain. V shed 7 bases and J shed 2 bases, with 20 bases lying between them. The V gene's germline CDR1 is SEHNR and CDR2 FQNEAQ (reference sequence). This CDR3 is built from 16 residues. DNA of the CDR3: TGTGCCAGCACCCCCGGTAGAGGGAATACGAACTATGGCTACACCTTC. It yields the protein CASTPGRGNTNYGYTF. The full variable domain, in which reference TRBV7-9 and TRBJ1-2 provide the parts outside the CDR3, is DTGVSQNPRHKITKRGQNVTFRCDPISEHNRLYWYRQTLGQGPEFLTYFQNEAQLEKSRLLSDRFSAERPKGSFSTLEIQRTEQGDSAMYLCASTPGRGNTNYGYTFGSGTRLTVV.

V is TRBV5-1 and J is TRBJ2-5; tentatively, D is TRBD2 (6 bases). Germline V gene lookup returns CDR1 SGHRS and CDR2 YFSETQ. This CDR3 spans 16 amino acids. V lost 3 bases and J 2 bases, leaving 17 bases between the germline ends. The CDR3 region has the DNA TGCGCCAGCAGCTCGGCTCCTCTAGCGCCGCAAGAGACCCAGTACTTC. It yields the protein CASSSAPLAPQETQYF. The full variable domain, completed using reference TRBV5-1 and TRBJ2-5, is KAGVTQTPRYLIKTRGQQVTLSCSPISGHRSVSWYQQTPGQGLQFLFEYFSETQRNKGNFPGRFSGRQFSNSRSEMNVSTLELGDSALYLCASSSAPLAPQETQYFGPGTRLLVL.

The V and J genes are TRBV5-4 and TRBJ2-6; a possible D gene is TRBD2 (6 bases). V was shortened by 4 bases and J by 2 bases, with 16 bases between the two germline ends. This CDR3 region has 17 residues. CDR1 is SGHNT, CDR2 YYREEE, per germline (reference sequence). CDR3 sequence (DNA): TGTGCCAGCAGCCCTTTGGGAGGAAAGGCTGGGGCCAACGTCCTGACTTTC. As protein: CASSPLGGKAGANVLTF.

The sample holds a few counts of this clone. This sequence joins TRBV9 and TRBJ1-5; no reliable D call. Germline V gene data show CDR1 as SGDLS and CDR2 as YYNGEE. CDR3 length: 13 amino acids. Trimming cost V 3 bases and J 2 bases, with 6 bases left between them. As DNA, the CDR3 is TGTGCCAGCAGCGCGGGTGGCAATCAGCCCCAGCATTTT. This encodes CASSAGGNQPQHF.

The chain has TRBV11-2 and TRBJ2-5; maybe TRBD1 (5 bases). The CDR3 covers 16 residues. Germline V lookup: CDR1 SGHAT, CDR2 FQNNGV. V gave up 5 bases and J gave up 0 bases, with 16 bases separating them. CDR3 sequence: CASSPLGAGYQETQYF. The CDR3 region has the DNA TGTGCCAGCAGCCCCCTAGGTGCAGGGTACCAAGAGACCCAGTACTTC.

This clone was seen a handful of times. The DNA for the CDR3 is TGTGCCAGCAGTTACATCCTTAGTGGGGCCAACGTCCTGACTTTC. Residues: CASSYILSGANVLTF. The chain links TRBV6-2 or TRBV6-3 to TRBJ2-6; D call uncertain. The CDR3 is 15 amino acids. Germline V gene sequence: CDR1 MNHEY, CDR2 SVGEGT. With 2 bases removed from V and 3 bases from J, the gap between germline ends came to 8 bases.